Listed here are 3 T cell receptor beta chains from one sample, sequenced in a study of T cells in Graves' hyperthyroidism and ophthalmopathy. TCR beta CDR3 regions were amplified from RNA transcripts. The primer set for the first-round RT-PCR of the TCR CDR3 was HTBI. TCRdb re-analysed the multiplex PCR reads in MiXCR, keeping a single row per CDR3 protein. The sample holds under 450,000 distinct CDR3 sequences, about a sixth seen once. The sequenced sample consisted of blood. These receptors were collected from a woman aged 25 to 39 with Graves' hyperthyroidism that later progressed to Graves' ophthalmopathy.

This clonotype came up many times. This chain joins TRBV4-1 and TRBJ1-5, with a tentative D call TRBD1 (5 bases). This CDR3 region has 18 residues. The V end was cut by 1 base, the J end by 6 bases, with 22 bases between. The germline gives CDR1 MGHRA, CDR2 YSYEKL. CDR3 in DNA: TGCGCCAGCAGCCAAGGGCGCCCCGGGACCCCATGGGGTCAGCCCCAGCATTTT. Residues: CASSQGRPGTPWGQPQHF.

In the case of this clonotype: This sequence may be a read error, since a much larger clone differs from it by one base. The rearrangement uses TRBV19 and TRBJ2-1, with 11 bases matching TRBD2. Gene TRBJ2-7 matches the end of the DNA better, so the J call may be wrong. Germline V CDR1 and CDR2: LNHDA, SQIVND (reference sequence). This CDR3 has 15 residues. The CDR3, as DNA: TGTGCCAGTATAGCGGGAGGGAGCTCCTACAATGAGCAGTACTTC. Its protein is CASIAGGSSYNEQYF.

This clonotype occurred a few times. This rearrangement joins TRBV5-1 to TRBJ2-2; perhaps TRBD2 as D (5 bases). Trimming pared 1 base from V and 5 bases from J, leaving 12 bases between. The germline CDR1 and CDR2 sequences are SGHRS and YFSETQ. The CDR3 length is 15 residues. The chain's CDR3 is CASSLYRRGTGELFF. The CDR3 DNA reads TGCGCCAGCAGCTTGTATCGCCGGGGTACCGGGGAGCTGTTTTTT. Together with reference TRBV5-1 and TRBJ2-2, the CDR3 gives the full variable domain: KAGVTQTPRYLIKTRGQQVTLSCSPISGHRSVSWYQQTPGQGLQFLFEYFSETQRNKGNFPGRFSGRQFSNSRSEMNVSTLELGDSALYLCASSLYRRGTGELFFGEGSRLTVL.